The source of this T cell receptor beta chain is a study of PD-1 blockade in classical Hodgkin lymphoma. Whole-study results and caveats: As was reported, newly diagnosed patients showed lower baseline TCR diversity than healthy donors did.

This sample's time point: newly diagnosed, previously untreated cHL patient sample. Magnetic negative selection served to purify CD4+ T cells out of PBMCs that had been thawed. A single count supports this clone. Its cognate antigen is unknown. CDR3 length: 18 amino acids. Per germline, CDR1 MGHRA and CDR2 YSYEKL. The V gene lost 0 bases and the J gene lost 8 bases, with 20 bases spanning the gap. The method was immunoSEQ multiplex PCR; TCRdb's version includes in-frame clones alone and lacks a portion of them. There are 30,000 to 40,000 clones in the sample; around 88% occur only once, and around 0.21% lies in the top ten.

The receptor comes from a human donor with classical Hodgkin lymphoma. The chain is built from TRBV4-1 and TRBJ1-6; D gene uncertain. Sequencing input: CD4+ T cells from blood. This CDR3 reads CASSQEGYREIRYSPLHF. The CDR3 nucleotides are TGCGCCAGCAGCCAAGAAGGATACCGAGAAATAAGATATTCACCCCTCCACTTT.